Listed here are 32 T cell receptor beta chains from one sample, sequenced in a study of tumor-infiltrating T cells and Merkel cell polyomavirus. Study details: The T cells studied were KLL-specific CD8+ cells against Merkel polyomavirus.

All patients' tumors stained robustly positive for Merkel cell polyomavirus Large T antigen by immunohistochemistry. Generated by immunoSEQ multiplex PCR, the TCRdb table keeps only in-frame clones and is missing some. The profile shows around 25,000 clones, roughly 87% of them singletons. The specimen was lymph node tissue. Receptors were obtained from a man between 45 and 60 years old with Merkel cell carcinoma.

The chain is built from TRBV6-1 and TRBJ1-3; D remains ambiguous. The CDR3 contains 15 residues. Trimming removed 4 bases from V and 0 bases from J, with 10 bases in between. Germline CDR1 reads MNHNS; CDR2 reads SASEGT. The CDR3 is CASSGRRSSGNTIYF. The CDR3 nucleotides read TGTGCCAGCAGTGGTCGACGGAGCTCTGGAAACACCATATATTTT.

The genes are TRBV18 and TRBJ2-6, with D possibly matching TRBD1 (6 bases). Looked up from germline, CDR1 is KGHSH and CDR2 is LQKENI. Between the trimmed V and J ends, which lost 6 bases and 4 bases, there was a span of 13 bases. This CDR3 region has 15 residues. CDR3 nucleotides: TGTGCCAGCTCCCCGGACAGTCTCGGGGCCAACGTCCTGACTTTC. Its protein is CASSPDSLGANVLTF.

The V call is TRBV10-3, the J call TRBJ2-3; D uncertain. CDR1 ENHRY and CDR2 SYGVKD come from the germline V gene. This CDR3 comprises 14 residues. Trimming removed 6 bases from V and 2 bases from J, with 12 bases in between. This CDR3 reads CAIRPTGDTDTQYF. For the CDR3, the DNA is TGTGCCATCAGACCAACTGGTGACACAGATACGCAGTATTTT.

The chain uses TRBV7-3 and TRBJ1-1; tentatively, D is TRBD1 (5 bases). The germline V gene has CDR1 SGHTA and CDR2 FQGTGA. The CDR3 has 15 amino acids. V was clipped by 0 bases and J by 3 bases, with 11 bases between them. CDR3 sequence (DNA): TGTGCCAGCAGCTTAACGGGGCCCCGCGACACTGAAGCTTTCTTT. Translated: CASSLTGPRDTEAFF.

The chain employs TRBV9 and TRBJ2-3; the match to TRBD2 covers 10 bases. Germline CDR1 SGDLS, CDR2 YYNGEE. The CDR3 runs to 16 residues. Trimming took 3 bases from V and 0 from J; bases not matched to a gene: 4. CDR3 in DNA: TGTGCCAGCAGCGCTCCGACTAGCGGGAGCACAGATACGCAGTATTTT. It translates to CASSAPTSGSTDTQYF. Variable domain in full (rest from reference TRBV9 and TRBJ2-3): DSGVTQTPKHLITATGQRVTLRCSPRSGDLSVYWYQQSLDQGLQFLIQYYNGEERAKGNILERFSAQQFPDLHSELNLSSLELGDSALYFCASSAPTSGSTDTQYFGPGTRLTVL.

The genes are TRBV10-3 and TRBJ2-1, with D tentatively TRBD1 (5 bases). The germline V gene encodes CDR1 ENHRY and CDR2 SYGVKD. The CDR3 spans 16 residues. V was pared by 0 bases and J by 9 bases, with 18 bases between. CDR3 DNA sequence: TGTGCCATCAGTGAGTCGAGTGGACAAGGTAAGGCTGAGCAGTTCTTC. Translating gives CAISESSGQGKAEQFF.

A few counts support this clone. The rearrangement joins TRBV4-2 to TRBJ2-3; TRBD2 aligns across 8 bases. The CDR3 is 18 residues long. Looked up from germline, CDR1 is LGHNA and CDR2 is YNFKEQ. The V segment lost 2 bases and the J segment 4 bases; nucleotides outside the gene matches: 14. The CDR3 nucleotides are TGTGCCAGCAGCCAACAATCATTAGGGCGGGGGGTTCCAGATACGCAGTATTTT. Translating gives CASSQQSLGRGVPDTQYF.

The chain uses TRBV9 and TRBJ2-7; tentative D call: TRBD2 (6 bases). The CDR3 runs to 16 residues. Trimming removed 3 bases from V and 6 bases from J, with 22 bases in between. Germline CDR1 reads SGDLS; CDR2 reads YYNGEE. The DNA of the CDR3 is TGTGCCAGCAGCGCCGAACGACTAACGGGAGTGGGCGAGCAGTACTTC. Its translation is CASSAERLTGVGEQYF.

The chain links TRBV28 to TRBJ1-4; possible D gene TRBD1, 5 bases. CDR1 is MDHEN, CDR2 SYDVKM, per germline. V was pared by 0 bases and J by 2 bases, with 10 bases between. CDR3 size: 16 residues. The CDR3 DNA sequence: TGTGCCAGCAGTTTATGGGCGGGGGTCACTAATGAAAAACTGTTTTTT. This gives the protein CASSLWAGVTNEKLFF.

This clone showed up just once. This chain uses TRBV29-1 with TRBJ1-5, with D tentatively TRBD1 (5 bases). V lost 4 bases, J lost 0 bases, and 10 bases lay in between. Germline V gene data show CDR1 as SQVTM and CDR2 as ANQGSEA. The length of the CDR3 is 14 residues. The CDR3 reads CSVATDSSNQPQHF. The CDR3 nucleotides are TGCAGCGTTGCGACAGATTCTAGCAATCAGCCCCAGCATTTT.

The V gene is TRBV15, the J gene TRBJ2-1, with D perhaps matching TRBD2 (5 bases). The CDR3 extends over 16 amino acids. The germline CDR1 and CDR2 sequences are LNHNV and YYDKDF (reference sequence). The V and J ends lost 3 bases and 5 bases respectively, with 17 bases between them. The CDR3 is CATSRGSRGGNNEQFF. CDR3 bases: TGTGCCACCAGCAGGGGTTCGCGCGGAGGAAACAATGAGCAGTTCTTC.

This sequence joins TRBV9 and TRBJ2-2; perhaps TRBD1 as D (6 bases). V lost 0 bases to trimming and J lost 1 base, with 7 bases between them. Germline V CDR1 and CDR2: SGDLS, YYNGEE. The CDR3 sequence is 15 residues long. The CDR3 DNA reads TGTGCCAGCAGCGTAGAGGGGGTGAACACCGGGGAGCTGTTTTTT. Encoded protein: CASSVEGVNTGELFF.

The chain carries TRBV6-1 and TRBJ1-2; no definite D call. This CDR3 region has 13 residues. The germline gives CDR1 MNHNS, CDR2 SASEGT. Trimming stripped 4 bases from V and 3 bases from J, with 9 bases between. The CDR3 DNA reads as TGTGCCAGCAGTGGAGGCAGTGACTATGGCTACACCTTC. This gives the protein CASSGGSDYGYTF.

CDR3 loop: CASALMSNEQFF. The CDR3 DNA is TGTGCCAGCGCCCTGATGAGCAATGAGCAGTTCTTC. The chain carries TRBV7-2 and TRBJ2-1; the D is unclear. The CDR3 is 12 residues long. Germline values: CDR1 SGHTA, CDR2 FQGNSA. The V end lost 8 bases, the J end lost 6 bases, and 11 bases lay between the germline ends.

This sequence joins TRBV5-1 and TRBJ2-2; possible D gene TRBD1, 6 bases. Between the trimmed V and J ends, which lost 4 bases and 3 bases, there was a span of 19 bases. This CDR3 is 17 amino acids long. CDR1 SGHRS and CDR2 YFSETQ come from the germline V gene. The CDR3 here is CASSQLVGGSDTGELFF. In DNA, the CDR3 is TGCGCCAGCAGCCAACTTGTTGGGGGCTCTGACACCGGGGAGCTGTTTTTT.

CDR3 coding DNA: TGTGCCAGCAGCTTAGTTCTCTATGGCTACACCTTC. Translation gives CASSLVLYGYTF. This sequence joins TRBV13 and TRBJ1-2, with D hard to call. The CDR3 loop spans 12 amino acids. V was cut by 1 base and J by 4 bases, with 4 bases left in between. The germline V gene encodes CDR1 PRHDT and CDR2 FYEKMQ (reference sequence).

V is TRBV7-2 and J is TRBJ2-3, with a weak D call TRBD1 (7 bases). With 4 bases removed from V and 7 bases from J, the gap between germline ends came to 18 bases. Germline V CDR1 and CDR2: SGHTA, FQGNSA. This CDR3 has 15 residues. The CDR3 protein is CASSYGGAGGNTQYF. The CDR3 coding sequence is TGTGCCAGCAGCTACGGGGGCGCAGGGGGAAATACGCAGTATTTT.

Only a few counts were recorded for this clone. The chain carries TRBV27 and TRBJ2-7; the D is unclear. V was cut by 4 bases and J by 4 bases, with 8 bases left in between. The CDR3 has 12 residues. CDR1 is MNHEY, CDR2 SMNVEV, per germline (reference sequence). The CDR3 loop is CASSSSRYEQYF. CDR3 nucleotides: TGTGCCAGCAGTTCAAGCAGGTACGAGCAGTACTTC.

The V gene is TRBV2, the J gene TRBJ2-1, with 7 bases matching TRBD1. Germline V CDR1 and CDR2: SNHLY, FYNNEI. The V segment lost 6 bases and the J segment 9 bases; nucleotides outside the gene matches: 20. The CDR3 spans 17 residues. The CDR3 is CASRTPYTGTAFGEQFF. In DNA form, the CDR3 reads TGTGCCAGCAGGACCCCATACACCGGGACAGCTTTCGGTGAGCAGTTCTTC. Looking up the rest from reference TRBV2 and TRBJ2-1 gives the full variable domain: EPEVTQTPSHQVTQMGQEVILRCVPISNHLYFYWYRQILGQKVEFLVSFYNNEISEKSEIFDDQFSVERPDGSNFTLKIRSTKLEDSAMYFCASRTPYTGTAFGEQFFGPGTRLTVL.

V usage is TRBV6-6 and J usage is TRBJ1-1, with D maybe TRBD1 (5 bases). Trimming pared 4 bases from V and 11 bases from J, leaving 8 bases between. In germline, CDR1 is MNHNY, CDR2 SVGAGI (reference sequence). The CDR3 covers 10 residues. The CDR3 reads CASSSDSAFF. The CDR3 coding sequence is TGTGCCAGCAGTTCTGACAGTGCTTTCTTT.

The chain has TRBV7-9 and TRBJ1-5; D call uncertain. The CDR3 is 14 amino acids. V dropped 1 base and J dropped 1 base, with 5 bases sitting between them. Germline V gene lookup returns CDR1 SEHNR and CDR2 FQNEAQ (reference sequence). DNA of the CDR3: TGTGCCAGCAGCTTAGGGCCCAGCAATCAGCCCCAGCATTTT. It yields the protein CASSLGPSNQPQHF.

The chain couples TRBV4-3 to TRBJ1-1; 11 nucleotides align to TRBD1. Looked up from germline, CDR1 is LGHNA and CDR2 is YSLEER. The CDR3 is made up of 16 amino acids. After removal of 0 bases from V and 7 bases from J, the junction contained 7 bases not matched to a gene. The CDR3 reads CASSQDRGQGANEAFF. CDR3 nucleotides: TGCGCCAGCAGCCAAGATCGCGGACAGGGGGCGAATGAAGCTTTCTTT.

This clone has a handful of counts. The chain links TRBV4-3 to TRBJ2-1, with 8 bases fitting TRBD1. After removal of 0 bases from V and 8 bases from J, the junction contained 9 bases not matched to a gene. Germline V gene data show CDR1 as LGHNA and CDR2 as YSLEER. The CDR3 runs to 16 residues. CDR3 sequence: CASSQDPNRGVDEQFF. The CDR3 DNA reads TGCGCCAGCAGCCAAGATCCCAACAGGGGGGTCGATGAGCAGTTCTTC.

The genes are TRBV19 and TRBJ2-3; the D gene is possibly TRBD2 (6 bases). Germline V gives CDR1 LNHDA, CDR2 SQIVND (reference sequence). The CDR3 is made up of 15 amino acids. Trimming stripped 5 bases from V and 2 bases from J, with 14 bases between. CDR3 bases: TGTGCCAGTAGTCTTACCGGGACTCTCACAGATACGCAGTATTTT. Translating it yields CASSLTGTLTDTQYF. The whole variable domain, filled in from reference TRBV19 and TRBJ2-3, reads DGGITQSPKYLFRKEGQNVTLSCEQNLNHDAMYWYRQDPGQGLRLIYYSQIVNDFQKGDIAEGYSVSREKKESFPLTVTSAQKNPTAFYLCASSLTGTLTDTQYFGPGTRLTVL.

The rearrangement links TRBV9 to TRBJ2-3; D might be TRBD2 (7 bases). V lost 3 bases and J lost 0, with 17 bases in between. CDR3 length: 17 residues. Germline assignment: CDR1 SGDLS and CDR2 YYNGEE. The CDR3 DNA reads TGTGCCAGCAGCGAGGGGGGGGCGGGACTTAGCACAGATACGCAGTATTTT. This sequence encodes CASSEGGAGLSTDTQYF.

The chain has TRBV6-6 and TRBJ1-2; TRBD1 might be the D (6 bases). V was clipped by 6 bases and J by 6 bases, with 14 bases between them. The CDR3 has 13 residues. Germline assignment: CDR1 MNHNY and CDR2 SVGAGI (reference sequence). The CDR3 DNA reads TGTGCCAGCAGCTCGGGAGGGGGGAATGGCTACACCTTC. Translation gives CASSSGGGNGYTF.

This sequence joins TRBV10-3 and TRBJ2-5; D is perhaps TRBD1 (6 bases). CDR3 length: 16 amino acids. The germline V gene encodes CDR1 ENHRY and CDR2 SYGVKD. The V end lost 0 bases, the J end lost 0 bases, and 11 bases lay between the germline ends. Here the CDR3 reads CAISESGDKYQETQYF. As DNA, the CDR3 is TGTGCCATCAGTGAGTCAGGGGACAAGTACCAAGAGACCCAGTACTTC.

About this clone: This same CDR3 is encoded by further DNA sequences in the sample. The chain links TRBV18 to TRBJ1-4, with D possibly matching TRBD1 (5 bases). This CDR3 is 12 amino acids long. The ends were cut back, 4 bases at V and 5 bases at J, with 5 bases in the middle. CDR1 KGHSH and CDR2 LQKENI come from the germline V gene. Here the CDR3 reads CASSRQNEKLFF. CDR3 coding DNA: TGTGCCAGCTCACGACAGAATGAAAAACTGTTTTTT.

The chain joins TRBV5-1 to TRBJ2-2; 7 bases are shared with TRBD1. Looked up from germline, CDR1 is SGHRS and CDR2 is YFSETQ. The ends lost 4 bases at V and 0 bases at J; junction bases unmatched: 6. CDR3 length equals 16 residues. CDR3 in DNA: TGCGCCAGCAGCCCGGGACAGACCTCGAACACCGGGGAGCTGTTTTTT. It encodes CASSPGQTSNTGELFF.

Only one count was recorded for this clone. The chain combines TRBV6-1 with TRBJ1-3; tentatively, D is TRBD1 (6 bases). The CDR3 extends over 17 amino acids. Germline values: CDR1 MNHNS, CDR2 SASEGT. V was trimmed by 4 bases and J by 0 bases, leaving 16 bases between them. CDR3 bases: TGTGCCAGCAGTGTCTTGGACAGCCACTCCTCTGGAAACACCATATATTTT. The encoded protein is CASSVLDSHSSGNTIYF.

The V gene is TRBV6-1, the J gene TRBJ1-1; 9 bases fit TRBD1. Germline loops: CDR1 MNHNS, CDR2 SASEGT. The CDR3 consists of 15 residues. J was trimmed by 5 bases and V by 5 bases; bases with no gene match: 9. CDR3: CASSIKTGQGTEAFF. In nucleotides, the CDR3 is TGTGCCAGCAGTATAAAAACGGGACAGGGAACTGAAGCTTTCTTT.

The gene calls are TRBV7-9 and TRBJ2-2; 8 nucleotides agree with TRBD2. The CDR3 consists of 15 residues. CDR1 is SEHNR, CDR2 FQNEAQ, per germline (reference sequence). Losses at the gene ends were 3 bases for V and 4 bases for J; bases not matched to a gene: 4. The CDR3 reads CASSLRGASTGELFF. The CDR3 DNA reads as TGTGCCAGCAGCTTGCGGGGGGCCAGCACCGGGGAGCTGTTTTTT.